Below, 8 T cell receptor beta chains from the same sample are listed, as sequenced in a study of regulatory T cells in long-lasting Graves disease. Time point denoted: newly diagnosed GD, antithyroid drugs for less than 3 months. With RNA extracted from PBMCs as input, the TCR library was made. Researchers made TCR beta libraries by using iRepertoire HTBI primers and running Arm-PCR on CDR3 regions. MiXCR, applied by TCRdb to the multiplex PCR reads, yields one record per CDR3 protein. In the table there are 400,000 to 500,000 distinct CDR3 sequences, approximately 15% of which are singletons. This same sample was also part of a study on T cells in Graves' hyperthyroidism and ophthalmopathy.

Sequenced here: peripheral blood mononuclear cells (PBMCs), sampled at new diagnosis, from a patient treated with antithyroid drugs. These receptors all stem from a middle-aged woman with Graves disease.

This clonotype was found a few times. This rearrangement joins TRBV9 to TRBJ1-3, with 11 bases that match TRBD1. The length of the CDR3 is 18 residues. Trimming cost V 4 bases and J 0 bases; bases outside gene matches: 9. The germline gives CDR1 SGDLS, CDR2 YYNGEE. The CDR3 loop is CASSTGQGALSSGNTIYF. CDR3 coding DNA: TGTGCCAGCAGCACCGGACAGGGGGCCCTTAGCTCTGGAAACACCATATATTTT.

This clonotype was observed many times. V usage is TRBV11-2 and J usage is TRBJ1-1; a possible D gene is TRBD1 (6 bases). V lost 3 bases, J lost 3 bases, and 14 bases lay in between. The germline V gene has CDR1 SGHAT and CDR2 FQNNGV. The CDR3 covers 15 residues. In nucleotides, the CDR3 is TGTGCCAGCAGCTTGGGGTCCAGGGGTTACACTGAAGCTTTCTTT. Protein: CASSLGSRGYTEAFF.

This clonotype was observed once. With a far larger clone one base away, a read error is the likely cause. The V and J genes are TRBV2 and TRBJ2-7, with 7 bases matching TRBD2. CDR1 is SNHLY and CDR2 is FYNNEI in the germline V gene. After removal of 6 bases from V and 7 bases from J, the junction contained 12 bases not matched to a gene. This CDR3 spans 14 amino acids. Here the CDR3 DNA reads TGTGCCAGCAGGGGGGGGGGAGCCTACAATGAGCAGTACTTC. The encoded protein is CASRGGGAYNEQYF.

At least ten counts were recorded for this clonotype. The chain carries TRBV7-3 and TRBJ2-3; no reliable D call. This CDR3 comprises 15 residues. The V gene lost 3 bases and the J gene lost 0 bases, with 10 bases spanning the gap. Germline-derived CDR1 and CDR2 are SGHTA and FQGTGA. CDR3 loop: CASSLSDISTDTQYF. CDR3 in DNA: TGTGCCAGCAGCTTGAGCGACATCAGCACAGATACGCAGTATTTT.

This clonotype was observed a handful of times. This CDR3 is CSAREGHRLRGANEKLFF. CDR3 DNA: TGCAGTGCTAGAGAAGGACATCGACTCCGGGGGGCTAATGAAAAACTGTTTTTT. The rearrangement links TRBV20-1 to TRBJ1-4, with D perhaps TRBD1 (5 bases). Trimming pared 0 bases from V and 3 bases from J, leaving 20 bases between. From germline, CDR1 is DFQATT and CDR2 SNEGSKA (reference sequence). There are 18 residues in the CDR3.

This clonotype was observed many times. The gene calls are TRBV12-3 or TRBV12-4 and TRBJ2-3; maybe TRBD1 (5 bases). Deletions cut 6 bases from V and 8 bases from J, with 15 bases between. The CDR3 runs 13 residues. CDR3 coding DNA: TGTGCCAGCAGACCCAAAGGGGTCCTTACGCAGTATTTT. It is translated as CASRPKGVLTQYF.

A few counts support this clonotype. The chain has TRBV19 and TRBJ1-5, with 7 nucleotides matching TRBD1. Germline V gives CDR1 LNHDA, CDR2 SQIVND (reference sequence). The CDR3 has 16 amino acids. The junction had 11 bases not matched to a gene; V was cut back by 7 bases and J by 2 bases. The CDR3, as DNA: TGTGCCAGTACATTGGACAGGAACGTAGGCAATCAGCCCCAGCATTTT. Translated: CASTLDRNVGNQPQHF.

This clonotype was detected many times. The chain uses TRBV7-9 and TRBJ2-3; tentatively, D is TRBD2 (6 bases). There are 17 residues in the CDR3. Trimming stripped 5 bases from V and 0 bases from J, with 18 bases between. Germline CDR1 is SEHNR and CDR2 is FQNEAQ (reference sequence). Written as DNA, the CDR3 is TGTGCCAGCAGCCAAGGTATTACTAGCAGCAGCACAGATACGCAGTATTTT. Translating gives CASSQGITSSSTDTQYF.